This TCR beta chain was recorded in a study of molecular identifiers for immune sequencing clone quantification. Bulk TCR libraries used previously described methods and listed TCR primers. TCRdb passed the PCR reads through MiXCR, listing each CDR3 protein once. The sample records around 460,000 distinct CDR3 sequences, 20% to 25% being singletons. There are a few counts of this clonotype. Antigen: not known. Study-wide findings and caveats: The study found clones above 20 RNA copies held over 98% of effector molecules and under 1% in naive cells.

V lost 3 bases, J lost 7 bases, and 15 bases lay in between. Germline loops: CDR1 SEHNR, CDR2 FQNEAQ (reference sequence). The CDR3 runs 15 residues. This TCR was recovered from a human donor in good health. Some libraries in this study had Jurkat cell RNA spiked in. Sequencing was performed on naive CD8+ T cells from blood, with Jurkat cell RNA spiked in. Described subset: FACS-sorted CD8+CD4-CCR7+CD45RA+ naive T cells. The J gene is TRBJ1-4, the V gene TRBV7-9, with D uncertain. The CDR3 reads CASSFSIKSGEKLFF. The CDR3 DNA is TGTGCCAGCAGCTTTTCCATAAAATCTGGTGAAAAACTGTTTTTT.